What follows are 18 T cell receptor beta chains derived from one specimen sequenced in a study of vaccination and CD4 T cells after COVID-19 (dated by TCRdb to 2021 to 2024). Library preparation used PCR. TCRdb names Illumina iSeq 100 as the instrument used. At the Johns Hopkins FTIC core, DNA from the cultured CD4+ T cells underwent TCR sequencing with the Oncomine TCR Beta short-read assay. Using fastp trimming at Q25 and MiXCR clonotype assembly, TCRdb reanalyzed the public sequencing data and kept in-frame beta chains. Merged by CDR3 protein, the rows form single entries marked with the most common genes and DNA. The sample table lists about 24,000 distinct CDR3 sequences, 60% of them with a count of one. The ten biggest clones cover roughly 13% of the sample. Their cognate antigens are unknown. Explained via the paper, the treatment or condition label denotes: approximately 9-day PBMC culture with coronavirus spike peptide pools or control peptides (ViraFEST assay).

Sequencing used CD4+ T cells from blood, cultured in vitro, obtained after SARS-CoV-2 vaccination. The receptors were gathered from a human donor who received a COVID-19 vaccine.

This rearrangement joins TRBV10-2 to TRBJ1-1; a possible D gene is TRBD1 (6 bases). This CDR3 comprises 13 residues. Deletions cut 4 bases from V and 1 base from J, with 7 bases between. Germline V gene sequence: CDR1 WSHSY, CDR2 SAAADI. CDR3 sequence: CASSGTENTEAFF. CDR3 DNA: TGCGCCAGCAGTGGGACAGAGAACACTGAAGCTTTCTTT.

The rearrangement uses TRBV19 and TRBJ2-7; perhaps TRBD2 as D (5 bases). The CDR3 extends over 15 amino acids. Germline V lookup: CDR1 LNHDA, CDR2 SQIVND (reference sequence). V was shortened by 6 bases and J by 2 bases, with 17 bases between the two germline ends. The CDR3 protein is CASRPTRDLAYEQYF. The CDR3 DNA sequence: TGTGCCAGTAGACCAACCCGGGATCTCGCCTACGAGCAGTACTTC.

This sequence joins TRBV7-2 and TRBJ2-7, with TRBD2 matching 12 bases. V dropped 1 base and J dropped 1; count of bases not matched to a gene: 2. CDR1 and CDR2 (germline): SGHTA, FQGNSA. The CDR3 is 16 residues long. CDR3 sequence reads: CASSLEGTSGSYEQYF. Written as DNA, the CDR3 is TGTGCCAGCAGCTTAGAGGGGACTAGCGGGTCCTACGAGCAGTACTTC.

The chain carries TRBV21-1 and TRBJ1-1; TRBD1, the D gene given by the table, was not confirmed from the DNA. TRBV21-1 is given as a pseudogene. The CDR3 totals 20 residues. The CDR3 sequence: CASSSQGVLVQEGQNTEAFF. In nucleotides, the CDR3 is TGTGCCAGCAGCTCACAGGGGGTATTGGTACAAGAAGGTCAGAACACTGAAGCTTTCTTT.

The CDR3 nucleotides read TGTGCCAGCAGTGCCGGGACAGCTAGCACAGATACGCAGTATTTT. Encoded protein: CASSAGTASTDTQYF. The chain carries TRBV6-1 and TRBJ2-3, with 7 positions matching TRBD1. This CDR3 has 15 amino acids. V was clipped by 4 bases and J by 0 bases; unmatched bases: 4. The germline V gene has CDR1 MNHNS and CDR2 SASEGT.

The chain joins TRBV7-8 to TRBJ2-1; 8 bases agree with TRBD2. The trim removed 5 bases at V and 5 bases at J, leaving 11 bases unmatched. Germline assignment: CDR1 SGHVS and CDR2 FQNEAQ. This CDR3 comprises 16 residues. The CDR3 nucleotides are TGTGCCAGCAGCCTGCGGCTCGCGGGGGGACACAATGAGCAGTTCTTC. This encodes CASSLRLAGGHNEQFF.

The CDR3 spells CASSLSAGGGDTQYF. The CDR3 nucleotides read TGTGCCAGCAGCTTATCGGCCGGAGGAGGAGATACGCAGTATTTT. The genes are TRBV7-9 and TRBJ2-3; possibly TRBD2 for D (5 bases). The CDR3 loop spans 15 amino acids. V was pared by 2 bases and J by 5 bases, with 14 bases between. The germline CDR1 and CDR2 sequences are SEHNR and FQNEAQ (reference sequence).

The chain employs TRBV29-1 and TRBJ1-1; D gene uncertain. The CDR3 runs to 15 residues. V lost 0 bases and J 0 bases, leaving 11 bases between the germline ends. Germline V gene data show CDR1 as SQVTM and CDR2 as ANQGSEA. The CDR3 nucleotides read TGCAGCGTTGAAGAGTTTTTGTTTGTGAACACTGAAGCTTTCTTT. It translates to CSVEEFLFVNTEAFF.

V is TRBV20-1 and J is TRBJ2-7; 9 nucleotides align to TRBD2. CDR1 is DFQATT, CDR2 SNEGSKA, per germline (reference sequence). The CDR3 extends over 14 amino acids. J lost 9 bases, V lost 4 bases, and 13 bases had no gene match. The CDR3 DNA follows: TGCAGTGCTATGGCTAGCGGGGATCCCCTGTTGCAGTACTTC. This gives the protein CSAMASGDPLLQYF.

This clonotype was seen more than once but under ten times. The CDR3 here is CASSSGLPAKNIQYF. Here the CDR3 DNA reads TGTGCCAGCAGTTCCGGACTCCCTGCCAAAAACATTCAGTACTTC. The chain employs TRBV6-5 and TRBJ2-4, with D tentatively TRBD2 (5 bases). V was pared by 4 bases and J by 1 base, with 11 bases between. Germline CDR1 reads MNHEY; CDR2 reads SVGAGI. The CDR3 extends over 15 amino acids.

The rearrangement links TRBV7-8 to TRBJ2-5; maybe TRBD1 (5 bases). Trimming removed 6 bases from V and 4 bases from J, with 15 bases in between. There are 14 residues in the CDR3. Per germline, CDR1 SGHVS and CDR2 FQNEAQ. CDR3 bases: TGTGCCAGCAGTCAGAGAGGCAGGGCAGAGACCCAGTACTTC. Translation gives CASSQRGRAETQYF. The variable domain in full, completed from reference TRBV7-8 and TRBJ2-5, reads GAGVSQSPRYKVAKRGQDVALRCDPISGHVSLFWYQQALGQGPEFLTYFQNEAQLDKSGLPSDRFFAERPEGSVSTLKIQRTQQEDSAVYLCASSQRGRAETQYFGPGTRLLVL.

The rearrangement joins TRBV12-5 to TRBJ1-2; 7 bases map to TRBD1. V was clipped by 1 base and J by 4 bases; unmatched bases: 6. CDR1 is LGHNT, CDR2 FRNRAP, per germline. The CDR3 is 15 amino acids. Written as DNA, the CDR3 is TGTGCTAGTGGTTTGGGACAGGGTGTAGGCTATGGCTACACCTTC. Translated: CASGLGQGVGYGYTF.

This clonotype has a single count. The chain carries TRBV20-1 and TRBJ2-3; D ambiguous. Trimming shortened V by 0 bases and J by 4 bases, and 20 bases separated the two germline ends. This CDR3 has 17 amino acids. The germline gives CDR1 DFQATT, CDR2 SNEGSKA (reference sequence). The DNA for the CDR3 is TGCAGTGCTAGAGATTTTTTAGGGTCTCCCTCGGCAGATACGCAGTATTTT. It yields the protein CSARDFLGSPSADTQYF.

This chain uses TRBV2 with TRBJ1-2; D unclear. Trimming removed 1 base at V and 8 bases at J, with 14 bases between. This CDR3 has 14 residues. CDR1 is SNHLY and CDR2 is FYNNEI in the germline V gene. The CDR3 loop reads CASSEVPGSGGYTF. CDR3 in DNA: TGTGCCAGCAGTGAAGTTCCAGGATCGGGCGGCTACACCTTC.

This chain uses TRBV30 with TRBJ2-1; weak D call: TRBD1 (6 bases). The V gene lost 2 bases and the J gene lost 7 bases, with 9 bases spanning the gap. The germline CDR1 and CDR2 sequences are GTSNPN and SVGIG (reference sequence). This CDR3 spans 12 amino acids. The CDR3 nucleotides read TGTGCCTGGAGTTCTCAGGGGAATGAGCAGTTCTTC. Protein: CAWSSQGNEQFF.

This clonotype appeared a few times. This rearrangement joins TRBV19 to TRBJ1-2, with 8 nucleotides matching TRBD1. The junction had 5 bases not matched to a gene; V was cut back by 4 bases and J by 4 bases. CDR1 LNHDA and CDR2 SQIVND come from the germline V gene (reference sequence). CDR3 length: 14 residues. CDR3 protein: CASSTGDRGYGYTF. The CDR3 bases are TGTGCCAGTAGTACAGGTGACAGGGGCTATGGCTACACCTTC.

The J gene is TRBJ2-2, the V gene TRBV6-1; 13 bases fit TRBD2. Germline CDR1 MNHNS, CDR2 SASEGT. J gave up 3 bases and V 2 bases, and 6 bases lay outside the gene matches. The CDR3 extends over 18 amino acids. The CDR3 spells CASSESLAGGQYTGELFF. The CDR3 bases are TGTGCCAGCAGTGAATCACTAGCGGGGGGGCAATACACCGGGGAGCTGTTTTTT.

There are a few counts of this clonotype. The gene calls are TRBV12-3 or TRBV12-4 and TRBJ1-3; 9 nucleotides align to TRBD1. J lost 0 bases, V lost 6 bases, and 6 bases had no gene match. The CDR3 has 16 residues. CDR3: CASRDRGDSSGNTIYF. DNA of the CDR3: TGTGCCAGCAGGGACAGGGGCGATAGCTCTGGAAACACCATATATTTT.